Sequencing of this T cell receptor (beta chain) was carried out in a study of control samples from healthy donors and cancer patients. Using immunoSEQ multiplex PCR, the repertoire was profiled, and TCRdb retains in-frame clones only, with some absent. The sample records hundreds of thousands of clones, around 90% being singletons. V lost 5 bases, J lost 3 bases, and 9 bases stayed unmatched. Germline V CDR1 and CDR2: SGHTA, FQGNSA. The CDR3 has 15 amino acids. Sequencing was carried out using PBMCs. This chain uses TRBV7-2 with TRBJ1-1; 7 bases agree with TRBD1. The origin of this receptor is a man aged 40-49 years with head and neck cancer. The DNA for the CDR3 is TGTGCCAGCAGCATGCACAGGGGATCGGACACTGAAGCTTTCTTT. Translation gives CASSMHRGSDTEAFF.